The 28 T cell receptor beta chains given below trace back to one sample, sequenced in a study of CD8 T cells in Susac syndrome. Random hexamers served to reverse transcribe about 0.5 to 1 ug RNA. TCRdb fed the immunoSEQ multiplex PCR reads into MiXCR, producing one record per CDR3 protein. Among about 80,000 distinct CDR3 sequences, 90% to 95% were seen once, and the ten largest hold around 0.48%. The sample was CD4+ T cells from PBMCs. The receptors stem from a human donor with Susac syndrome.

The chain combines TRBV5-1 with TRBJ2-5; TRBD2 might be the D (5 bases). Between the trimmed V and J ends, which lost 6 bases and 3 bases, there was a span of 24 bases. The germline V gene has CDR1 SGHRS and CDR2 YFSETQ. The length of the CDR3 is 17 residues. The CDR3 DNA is TGCGCCAGCAACCGGAGAGTCCCATTTGAGAGGGAAGAGACCCAGTACTTC. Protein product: CASNRRVPFEREETQYF.

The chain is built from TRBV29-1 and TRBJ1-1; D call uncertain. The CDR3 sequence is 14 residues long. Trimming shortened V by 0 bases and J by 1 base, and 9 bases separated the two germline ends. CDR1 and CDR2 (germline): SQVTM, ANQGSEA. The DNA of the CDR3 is TGCAGCGTTGAAGAGGGAACGGGGAACACTGAAGCTTTCTTT. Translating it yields CSVEEGTGNTEAFF.

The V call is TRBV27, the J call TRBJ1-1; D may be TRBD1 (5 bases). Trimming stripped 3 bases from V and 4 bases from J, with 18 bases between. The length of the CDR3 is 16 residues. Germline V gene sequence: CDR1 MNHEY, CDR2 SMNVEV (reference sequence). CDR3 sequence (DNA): TGTGCCAGCAGTTTTGGATTGGGGGGAAGCATCACTGAAGCTTTCTTT. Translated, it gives CASSFGLGGSITEAFF.

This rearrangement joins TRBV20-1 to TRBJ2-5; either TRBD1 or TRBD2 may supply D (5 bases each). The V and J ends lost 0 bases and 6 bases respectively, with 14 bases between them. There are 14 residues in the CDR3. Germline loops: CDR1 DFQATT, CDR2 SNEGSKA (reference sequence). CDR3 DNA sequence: TGCAGTGCTAGAGATGTGGGGGTTGGCAAGACCCAGTACTTC. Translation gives CSARDVGVGKTQYF.

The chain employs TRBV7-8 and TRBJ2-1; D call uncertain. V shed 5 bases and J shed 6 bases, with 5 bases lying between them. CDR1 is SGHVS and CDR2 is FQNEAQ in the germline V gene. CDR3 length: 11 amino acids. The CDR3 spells CASSPGNEQFF. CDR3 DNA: TGTGCCAGCAGCCCTGGCAATGAGCAGTTCTTC.

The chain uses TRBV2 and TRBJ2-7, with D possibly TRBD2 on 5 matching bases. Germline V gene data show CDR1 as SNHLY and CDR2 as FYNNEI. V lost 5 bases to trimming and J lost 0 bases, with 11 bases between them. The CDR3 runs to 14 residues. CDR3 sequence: CASSPDWSSYEQYF. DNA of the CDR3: TGTGCCAGCAGTCCGGACTGGAGCTCCTACGAGCAGTACTTC.

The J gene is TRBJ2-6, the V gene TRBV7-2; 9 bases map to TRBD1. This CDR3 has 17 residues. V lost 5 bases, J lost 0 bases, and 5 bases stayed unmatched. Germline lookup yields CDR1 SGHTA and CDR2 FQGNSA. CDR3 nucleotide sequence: TGTGCCAGCAGCCCGGGACAGGGACTCTCTGGGGCCAACGTCCTGACTTTC. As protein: CASSPGQGLSGANVLTF.

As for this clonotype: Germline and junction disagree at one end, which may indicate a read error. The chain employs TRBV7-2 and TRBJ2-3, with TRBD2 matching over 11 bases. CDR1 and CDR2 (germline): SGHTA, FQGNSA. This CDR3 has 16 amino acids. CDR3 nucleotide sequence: TGTGCCGGCAGCTCCGGACTAGCGGGCAGCACAGATACGCAGTATTTT. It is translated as CAGSSGLAGSTDTQYF.

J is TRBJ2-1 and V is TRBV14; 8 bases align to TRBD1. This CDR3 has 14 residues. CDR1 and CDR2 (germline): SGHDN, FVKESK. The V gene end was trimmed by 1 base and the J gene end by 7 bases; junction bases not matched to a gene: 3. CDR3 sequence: CASSQATGGNEQFF. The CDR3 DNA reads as TGTGCCAGCAGCCAAGCCACAGGGGGAAATGAGCAGTTCTTC.

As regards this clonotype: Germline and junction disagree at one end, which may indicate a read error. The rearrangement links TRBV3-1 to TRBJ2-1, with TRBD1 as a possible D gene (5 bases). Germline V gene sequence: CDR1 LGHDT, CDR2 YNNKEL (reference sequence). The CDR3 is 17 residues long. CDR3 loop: CASRQDHRGSGLNEQFF. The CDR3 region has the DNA TGTGCCAGCAGACAAGACCATAGGGGTTCTGGTTTAAATGAGCAGTTCTTC.

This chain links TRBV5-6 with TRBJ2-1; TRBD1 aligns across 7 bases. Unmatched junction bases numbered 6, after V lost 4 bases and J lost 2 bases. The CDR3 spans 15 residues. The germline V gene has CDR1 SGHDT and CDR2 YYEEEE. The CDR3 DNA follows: TGTGCCAGCAGCCGTTACAGGGGACCCTACAATGAGCAGTTCTTC. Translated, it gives CASSRYRGPYNEQFF.

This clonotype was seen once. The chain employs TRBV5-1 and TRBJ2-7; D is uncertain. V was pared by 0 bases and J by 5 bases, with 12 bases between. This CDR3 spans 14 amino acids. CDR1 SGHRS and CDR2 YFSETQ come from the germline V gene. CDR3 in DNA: TGCGCCAGCAGCTTGGCCAAGGTGGGAAACGAGCAGTACTTC. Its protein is CASSLAKVGNEQYF.

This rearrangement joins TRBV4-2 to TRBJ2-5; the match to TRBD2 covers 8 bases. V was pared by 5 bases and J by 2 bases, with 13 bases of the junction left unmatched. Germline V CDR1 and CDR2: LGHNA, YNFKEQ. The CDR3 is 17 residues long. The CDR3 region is CASSNWVAGGLQETQYF. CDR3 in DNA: TGTGCCAGCAGCAATTGGGTGGCGGGGGGCTTACAAGAGACCCAGTACTTC.

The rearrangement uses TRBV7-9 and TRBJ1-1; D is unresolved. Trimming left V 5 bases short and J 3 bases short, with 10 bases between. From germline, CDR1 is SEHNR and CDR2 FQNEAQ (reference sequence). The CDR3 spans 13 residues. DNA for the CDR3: TGTGCCAGCAGCCCGAGGAGGGACACTGAAGCTTTCTTT. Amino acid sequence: CASSPRRDTEAFF.

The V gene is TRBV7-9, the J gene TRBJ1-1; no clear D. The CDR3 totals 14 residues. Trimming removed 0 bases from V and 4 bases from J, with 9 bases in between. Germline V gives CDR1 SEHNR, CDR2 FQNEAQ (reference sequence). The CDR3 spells CASSLATRGTEAFF. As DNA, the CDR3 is TGTGCCAGCAGCTTAGCGACCCGGGGCACTGAAGCTTTCTTT. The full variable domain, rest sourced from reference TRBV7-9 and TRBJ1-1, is DTGVSQNPRHKITKRGQNVTFRCDPISEHNRLYWYRQTLGQGPEFLTYFQNEAQLEKSRLLSDRFSAERPKGSFSTLEIQRTEQGDSAMYLCASSLATRGTEAFFGQGTRLTVV.

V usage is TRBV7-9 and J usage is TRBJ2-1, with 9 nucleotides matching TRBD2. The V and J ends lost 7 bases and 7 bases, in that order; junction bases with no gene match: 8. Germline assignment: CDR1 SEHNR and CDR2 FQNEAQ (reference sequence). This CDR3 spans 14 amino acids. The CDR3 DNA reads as TGTGCCAGCACCCCGGGACTAGCTGGTAATGAGCAGTTCTTC. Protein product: CASTPGLAGNEQFF. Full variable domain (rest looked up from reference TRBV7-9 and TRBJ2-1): DTGVSQNPRHKITKRGQNVTFRCDPISEHNRLYWYRQTLGQGPEFLTYFQNEAQLEKSRLLSDRFSAERPKGSFSTLEIQRTEQGDSAMYLCASTPGLAGNEQFFGPGTRLTVL.

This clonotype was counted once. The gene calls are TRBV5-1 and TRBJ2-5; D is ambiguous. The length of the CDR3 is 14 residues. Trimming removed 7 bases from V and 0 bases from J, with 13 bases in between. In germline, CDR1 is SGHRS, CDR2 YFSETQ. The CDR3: CASRPLSYQETQYF. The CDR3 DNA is TGCGCCAGCCGGCCCCTTTCGTACCAAGAGACCCAGTACTTC.

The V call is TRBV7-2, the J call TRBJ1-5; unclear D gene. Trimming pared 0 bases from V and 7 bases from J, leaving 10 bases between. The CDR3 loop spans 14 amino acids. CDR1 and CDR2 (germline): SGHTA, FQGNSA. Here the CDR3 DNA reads TGTGCCAGCAGCTTAGCGTTGGGGAGGCAGCCCCAGCATTTT. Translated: CASSLALGRQPQHF.

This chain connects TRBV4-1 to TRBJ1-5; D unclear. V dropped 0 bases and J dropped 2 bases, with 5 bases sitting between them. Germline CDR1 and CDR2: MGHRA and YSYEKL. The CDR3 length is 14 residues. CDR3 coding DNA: TGCGCCAGCAGCCAAGAAGGAGGCAATCAGCCCCAGCATTTT. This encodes CASSQEGGNQPQHF.

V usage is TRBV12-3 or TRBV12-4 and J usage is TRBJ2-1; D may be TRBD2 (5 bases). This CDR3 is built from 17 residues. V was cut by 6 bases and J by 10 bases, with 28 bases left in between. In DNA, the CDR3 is TGTGCCAGCAGGCCCTCCCTGGGTCCTAGCCAAGGGAAGGAGCAGTTCTTC. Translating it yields CASRPSLGPSQGKEQFF.

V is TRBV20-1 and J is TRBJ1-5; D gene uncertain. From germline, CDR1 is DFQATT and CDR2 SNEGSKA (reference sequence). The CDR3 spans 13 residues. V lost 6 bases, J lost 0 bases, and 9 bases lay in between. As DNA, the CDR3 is TGCAGTGCGTTCGTCTCTAGCAATCAGCCCCAGCATTTT. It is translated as CSAFVSSNQPQHF.

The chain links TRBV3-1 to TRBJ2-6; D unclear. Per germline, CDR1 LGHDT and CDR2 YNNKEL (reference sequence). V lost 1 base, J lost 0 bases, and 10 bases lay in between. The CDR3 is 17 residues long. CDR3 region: CASSQGPTPSGANVLTF. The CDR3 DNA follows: TGTGCCAGCAGCCAAGGACCCACCCCCTCTGGGGCCAACGTCCTGACTTTC.

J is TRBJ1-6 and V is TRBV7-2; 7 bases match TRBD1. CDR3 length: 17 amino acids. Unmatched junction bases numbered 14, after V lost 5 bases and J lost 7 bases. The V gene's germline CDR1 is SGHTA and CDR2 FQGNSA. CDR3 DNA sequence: TGTGCCAGCAGCCGCAGCCGACAGGGTCCGGGGAATTCACCCCTCCACTTT. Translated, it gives CASSRSRQGPGNSPLHF. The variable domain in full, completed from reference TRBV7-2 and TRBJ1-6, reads GAGVSQSPSNKVTEKGKDVELRCDPISGHTALYWYRQSLGQGLEFLIYFQGNSAPDKSGLPSDRFSAERTGGSVSTLTIQRTQQEDSAVYLCASSRSRQGPGNSPLHFGNGTRLTVT.

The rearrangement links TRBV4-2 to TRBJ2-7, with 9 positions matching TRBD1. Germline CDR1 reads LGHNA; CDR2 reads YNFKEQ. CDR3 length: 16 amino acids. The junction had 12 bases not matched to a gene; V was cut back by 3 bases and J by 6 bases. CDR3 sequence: CASSHLEQQGAGEQYF. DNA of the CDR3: TGTGCCAGCAGCCACCTCGAGCAACAGGGGGCCGGCGAGCAGTACTTC.

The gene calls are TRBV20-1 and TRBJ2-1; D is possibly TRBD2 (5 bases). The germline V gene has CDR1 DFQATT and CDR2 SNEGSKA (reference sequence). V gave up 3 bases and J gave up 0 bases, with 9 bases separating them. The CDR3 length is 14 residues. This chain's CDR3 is CSASPGSSYNEQFF. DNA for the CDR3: TGCAGTGCTAGCCCGGGGAGCTCCTACAATGAGCAGTTCTTC.

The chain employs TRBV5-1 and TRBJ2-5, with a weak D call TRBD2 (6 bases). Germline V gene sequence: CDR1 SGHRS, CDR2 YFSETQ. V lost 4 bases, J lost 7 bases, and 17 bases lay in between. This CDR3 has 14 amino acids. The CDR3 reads CASSPEGAAGTQYF. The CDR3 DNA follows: TGCGCCAGCAGCCCGGAGGGCGCCGCGGGGACCCAGTACTTC.

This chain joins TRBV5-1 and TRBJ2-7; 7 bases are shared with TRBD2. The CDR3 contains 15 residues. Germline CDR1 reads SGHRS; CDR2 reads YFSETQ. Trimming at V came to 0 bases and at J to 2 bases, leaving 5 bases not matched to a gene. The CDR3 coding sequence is TGCGCCAGCAGCTTGGGCGGGAGCTCTGCCTACGAGCAGTACTTC. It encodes CASSLGGSSAYEQYF.

The CDR3: CASSFSRTDTQYF. The CDR3 nucleotides are TGTGCCAGCAGCTTTTCACGAACAGATACGCAGTATTTT. The V call is TRBV7-2, the J call TRBJ2-3; D remains ambiguous. The CDR3 is made up of 13 amino acids. In germline, CDR1 is SGHTA, CDR2 FQGNSA. The V and J ends lost 3 bases and 3 bases respectively, with 7 bases between them.